This T cell receptor (beta chain) was observed in a study of cytomegalovirus exposure and HLA in healthy donors. Overall study context: In a later analysis, it was reported that the approximately 110 validation repertoires had been produced on the same platform as the 690 or so repertoires belonging to the first cohort.

V was clipped by 10 bases and J by 2 bases, with 10 bases between them. The CDR3 spans 12 residues. From germline, CDR1 is MDHEN and CDR2 SYDVKM. Clones were read by immunoSEQ multiplex PCR, and TCRdb kept only the in-frame ones, dropping some. The table shows around 250,000 clones, with 80% to 95% occurring only once. The chain is built from TRBV28 and TRBJ2-3, with D possibly matching TRBD2 (5 bases). The receptor was isolated from a woman aged 25 to 39 in good health and CMV-seronegative. The sample comprised PBMCs. CDR3 amino acids: CATSDFTDTQYF. DNA of the CDR3: TGTGCCACCTCGGACTTCACAGATACGCAGTATTTT.